The clone carrying this TCR beta chain was seen a single time. No antigen is known for it. Mismatch with germline at one junction end may stem from a read error. Germline-derived CDR1 and CDR2 are SEHNR and FQNEAQ (reference sequence). CDR3 length: 14 residues. This sample is part of a study of tumor-infiltrating lymphocytes in primary liver carcinoma. Across the whole study: Productive TCRbeta read counts per sample ran from roughly 3.5 to 7 million and were similar across tissue types. Study-wide findings and caveats: Compared with blood, tumor repertoires held significantly more in their top 250 clones.

From unsorted bulk tissue weighing about 17-30 mg, DNA and RNA were co-extracted. Each sampled tumor had five separate regions taken from it. Over 75% of the cells in every tumor sample were viable tumor cells. Starting material of roughly 0.45 ug total RNA yielded TCR beta cDNA via a constant-region primer. Three nested multiplex PCR rounds of slightly modified ARM-PCR generated TCR beta libraries. Researchers ran the first two PCR rounds for ten to eleven cycles each with TRBV1-TRBV30 forward primers and a C-beta reverse primer. TCRdb re-analysed the multiplex PCR reads in MiXCR, keeping a single row per CDR3 protein. The data contain tens of thousands of distinct CDR3 sequences, roughly four fifths of them seen just once; the ten biggest clones take up about 32%.

Sample: liver tumor tissue from sampling region 5. As to subset: tumor region T5, tumor centre. This sequence was found in a woman aged 30 to 39 with primary liver carcinoma and hepatitis B virus infection. This chain links TRBV7-9 with TRBJ2-7; D possibly corresponds to TRBD1 (6 bases). CDR3 sequence: CTSSPQGTFYKQYF. Here the CDR3 DNA reads TGTACCAGCAGCCCTCAGGGGACATTCTACAAGCAGTACTTC.